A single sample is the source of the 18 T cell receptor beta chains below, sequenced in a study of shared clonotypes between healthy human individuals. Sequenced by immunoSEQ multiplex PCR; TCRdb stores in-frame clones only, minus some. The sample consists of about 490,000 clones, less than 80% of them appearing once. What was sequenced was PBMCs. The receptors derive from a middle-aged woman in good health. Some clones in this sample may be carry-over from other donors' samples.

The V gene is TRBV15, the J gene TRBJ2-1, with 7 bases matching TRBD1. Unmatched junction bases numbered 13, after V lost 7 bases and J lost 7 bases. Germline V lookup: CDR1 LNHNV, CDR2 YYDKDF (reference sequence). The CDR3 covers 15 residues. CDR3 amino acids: CATKQGVFVQNEQFF. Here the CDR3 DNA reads TGTGCCACCAAGCAGGGGGTGTTCGTACAAAATGAGCAGTTCTTC.

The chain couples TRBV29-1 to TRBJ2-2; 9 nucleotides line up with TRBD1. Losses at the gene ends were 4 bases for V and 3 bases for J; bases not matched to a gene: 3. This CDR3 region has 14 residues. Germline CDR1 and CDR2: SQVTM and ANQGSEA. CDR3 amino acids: CSVGQGVDTGELFF. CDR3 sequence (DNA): TGCAGCGTTGGACAGGGGGTCGACACCGGGGAGCTGTTTTTT.

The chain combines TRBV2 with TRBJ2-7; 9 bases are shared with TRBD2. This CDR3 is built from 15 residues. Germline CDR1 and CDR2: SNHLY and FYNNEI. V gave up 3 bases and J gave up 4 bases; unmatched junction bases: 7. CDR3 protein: CASSDQLAGAYEQYF. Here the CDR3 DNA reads TGTGCCAGCAGTGATCAGTTAGCGGGAGCTTACGAGCAGTACTTC.

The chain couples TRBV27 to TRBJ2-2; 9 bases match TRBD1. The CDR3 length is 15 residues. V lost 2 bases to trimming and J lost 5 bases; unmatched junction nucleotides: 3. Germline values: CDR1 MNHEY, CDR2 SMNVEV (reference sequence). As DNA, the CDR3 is TGTGCCAGCAGTTTACTTGGGACAGGGACCGGGGAGCTGTTTTTT. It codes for CASSLLGTGTGELFF.

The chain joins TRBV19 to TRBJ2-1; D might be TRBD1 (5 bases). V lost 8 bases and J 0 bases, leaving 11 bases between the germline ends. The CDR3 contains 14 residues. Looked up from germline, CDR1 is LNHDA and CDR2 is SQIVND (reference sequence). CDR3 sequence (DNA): TGTGCCAGTGCTGACAGAAGCTCCTACAATGAGCAGTTCTTC. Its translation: CASADRSSYNEQFF.

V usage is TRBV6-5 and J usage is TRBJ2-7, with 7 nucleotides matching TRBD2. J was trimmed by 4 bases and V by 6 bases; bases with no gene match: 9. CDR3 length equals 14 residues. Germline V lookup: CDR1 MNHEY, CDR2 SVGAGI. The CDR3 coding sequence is TGTGCCAGCAGGGGCGGGAGAGAGCATTACGAGCAGTACTTC. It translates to CASRGGREHYEQYF.

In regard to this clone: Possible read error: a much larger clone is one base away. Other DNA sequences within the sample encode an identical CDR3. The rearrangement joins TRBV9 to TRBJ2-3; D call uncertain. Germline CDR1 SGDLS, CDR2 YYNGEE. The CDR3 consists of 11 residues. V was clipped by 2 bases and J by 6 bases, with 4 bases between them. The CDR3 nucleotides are TGTGCCAGCAGCGTGGGGGATACGCAGTATTTT. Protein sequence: CASSVGDTQYF.

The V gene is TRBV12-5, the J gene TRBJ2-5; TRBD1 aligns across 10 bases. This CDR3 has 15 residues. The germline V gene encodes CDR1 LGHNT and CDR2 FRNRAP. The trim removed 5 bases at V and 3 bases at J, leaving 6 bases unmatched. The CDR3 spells CASGLTGTGEETQYF. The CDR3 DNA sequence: TGTGCTAGTGGTCTGACCGGGACAGGGGAAGAGACCCAGTACTTC.

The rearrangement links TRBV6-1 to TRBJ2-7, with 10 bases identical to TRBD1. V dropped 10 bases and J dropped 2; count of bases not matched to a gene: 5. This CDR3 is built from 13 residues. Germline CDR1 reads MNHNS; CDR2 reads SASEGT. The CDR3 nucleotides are TGTGCCACCCGGGACAGGGGAACCTACGAGCAGTACTTC. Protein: CATRDRGTYEQYF.

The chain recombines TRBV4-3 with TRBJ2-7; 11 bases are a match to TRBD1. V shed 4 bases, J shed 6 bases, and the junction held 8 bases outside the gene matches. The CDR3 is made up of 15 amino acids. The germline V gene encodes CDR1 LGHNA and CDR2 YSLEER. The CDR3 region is CASSPRGQGVGEQYF. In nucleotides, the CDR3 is TGCGCCAGCAGCCCGCGGGGACAGGGGGTAGGCGAGCAGTACTTC.

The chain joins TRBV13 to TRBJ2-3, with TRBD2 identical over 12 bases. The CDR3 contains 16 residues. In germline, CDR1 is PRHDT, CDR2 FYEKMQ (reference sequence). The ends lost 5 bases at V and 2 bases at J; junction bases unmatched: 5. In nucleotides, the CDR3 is TGTGCCAGCAGCCTCGGACTAGCGGGATACACAGATACGCAGTATTTT. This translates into CASSLGLAGYTDTQYF.

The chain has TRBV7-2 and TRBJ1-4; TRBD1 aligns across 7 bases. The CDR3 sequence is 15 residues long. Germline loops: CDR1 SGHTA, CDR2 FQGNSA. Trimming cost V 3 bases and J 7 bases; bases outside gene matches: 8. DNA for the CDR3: TGTGCCAGCAGCTTCGGGGCAGGGGGTACTGAAAAACTGTTTTTT. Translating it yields CASSFGAGGTEKLFF.

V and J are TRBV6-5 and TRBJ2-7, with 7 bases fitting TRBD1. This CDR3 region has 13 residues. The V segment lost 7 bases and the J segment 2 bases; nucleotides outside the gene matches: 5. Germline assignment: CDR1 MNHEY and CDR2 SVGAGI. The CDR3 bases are TGTGCCAGCACCGAGACAGGGACCTACGAGCAGTACTTC. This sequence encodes CASTETGTYEQYF.

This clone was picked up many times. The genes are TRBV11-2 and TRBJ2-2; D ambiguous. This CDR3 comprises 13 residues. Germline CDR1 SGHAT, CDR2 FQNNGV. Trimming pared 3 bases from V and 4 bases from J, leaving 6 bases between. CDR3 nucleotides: TGTGCCAGCAGCTTGAGGTTCACCGGGGAGCTGTTTTTT. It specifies CASSLRFTGELFF.

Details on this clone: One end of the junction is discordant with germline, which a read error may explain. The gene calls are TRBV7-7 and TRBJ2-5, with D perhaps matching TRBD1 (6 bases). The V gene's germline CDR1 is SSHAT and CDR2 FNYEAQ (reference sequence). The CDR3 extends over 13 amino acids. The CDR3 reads CASSTGTEETQYF. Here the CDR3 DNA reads TGTGCTAGCAGCACAGGGACGGAAGAGACCCAGTACTTC.

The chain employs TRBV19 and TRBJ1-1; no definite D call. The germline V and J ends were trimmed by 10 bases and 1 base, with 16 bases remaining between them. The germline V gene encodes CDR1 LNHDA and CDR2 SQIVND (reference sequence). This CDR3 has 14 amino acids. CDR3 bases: TGTGCCACCCGACAAGTTGATGGGAACACTGAAGCTTTCTTT. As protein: CATRQVDGNTEAFF.

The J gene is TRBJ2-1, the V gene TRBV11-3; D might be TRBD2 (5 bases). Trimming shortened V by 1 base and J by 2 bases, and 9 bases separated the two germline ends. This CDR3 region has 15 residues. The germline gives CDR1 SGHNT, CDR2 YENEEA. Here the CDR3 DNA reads TGTGCCAGCAGCTTAGGGGAGTTCGCCTACAATGAGCAGTTCTTC. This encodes CASSLGEFAYNEQFF.

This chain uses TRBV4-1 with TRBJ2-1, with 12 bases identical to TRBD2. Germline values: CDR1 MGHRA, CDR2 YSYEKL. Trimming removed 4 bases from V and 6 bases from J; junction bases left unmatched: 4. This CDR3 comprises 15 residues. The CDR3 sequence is CASSPGLAGPNEQFF. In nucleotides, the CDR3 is TGCGCCAGCAGCCCGGGACTAGCGGGCCCCAATGAGCAGTTCTTC.